The next 20 T cell receptor beta chains were all read from a single sample in a study of Tregs in tolerant kidney transplant recipients. TCRdb's table, derived via immunoSEQ multiplex PCR, lists solely in-frame clones and lacks some. The sample holds 85,000 to 90,000 clones; just over 90% are singletons and the top ten take roughly 5%. The sequenced sample was CD8+ T cells from blood. The source is a human donor in good health.

The gene calls are TRBV7-8 and TRBJ2-5; no clear D. This CDR3 is built from 13 residues. CDR1 and CDR2 (germline): SGHVS, FQNEAQ. Trimming shortened V by 5 bases and J by 4 bases, and 11 bases separated the two germline ends. CDR3: CASSPPGRETQYF. CDR3 in DNA: TGTGCCAGCAGCCCCCCGGGTCGAGAGACCCAGTACTTC. Supplemented by reference TRBV7-8 and TRBJ2-5, the full variable domain reads GAGVSQSPRYKVAKRGQDVALRCDPISGHVSLFWYQQALGQGPEFLTYFQNEAQLDKSGLPSDRFFAERPEGSVSTLKIQRTQQEDSAVYLCASSPPGRETQYFGPGTRLLVL.

This clone was seen just once. The chain recombines TRBV5-6 with TRBJ2-1; TRBD2 agrees at 9 bases. The V and J ends lost 0 bases and 9 bases, in that order; junction bases with no gene match: 7. From germline, CDR1 is SGHDT and CDR2 YYEEEE. The CDR3 loop spans 15 amino acids. The CDR3 nucleotides are TGTGCCAGCAGCTTGGCTAGCGGGAAGTTTACTGAGCAGTTCTTC. As protein: CASSLASGKFTEQFF.

The chain joins TRBV2 to TRBJ2-6; 7 bases map to TRBD1. The germline gives CDR1 SNHLY, CDR2 FYNNEI. V was clipped by 3 bases and J by 2 bases; unmatched bases: 1. The CDR3 sequence is 15 residues long. The CDR3 region is CASSEGTAGANVLTF. The CDR3 nucleotides are TGTGCCAGCAGTGAGGGGACAGCTGGGGCCAACGTCCTGACTTTC. Complete variable domain (other parts from reference TRBV2 and TRBJ2-6): EPEVTQTPSHQVTQMGQEVILRCVPISNHLYFYWYRQILGQKVEFLVSFYNNEISEKSEIFDDQFSVERPDGSNFTLKIRSTKLEDSAMYFCASSEGTAGANVLTFGAGSRLTVL.

The chain has TRBV14 and TRBJ2-7, with D possibly TRBD1 on 5 matching bases. Germline CDR1 and CDR2: SGHDN and FVKESK. The V end lost 1 base, the J end lost 5 bases, and 15 bases lay between the germline ends. The CDR3 consists of 15 residues. CDR3 amino acids: CASSQAQGWFNEQYF. The CDR3 DNA reads as TGTGCCAGCAGCCAAGCCCAGGGTTGGTTCAACGAGCAGTACTTC.

The chain joins TRBV7-9 to TRBJ1-1; the D is unclear. The CDR3 runs to 12 residues. The V gene lost 2 bases and the J gene lost 4 bases, with 5 bases spanning the gap. Germline V gene lookup returns CDR1 SEHNR and CDR2 FQNEAQ (reference sequence). The DNA for the CDR3 is TGTGCCAGCAGCTTACGACCCACTGAAGCTTTCTTT. This sequence encodes CASSLRPTEAFF.

The gene calls are TRBV27 and TRBJ2-7, with D possibly matching TRBD2 (6 bases). This CDR3 region has 14 residues. Germline V gene lookup returns CDR1 MNHEY and CDR2 SMNVEV (reference sequence). V was pared by 3 bases and J by 2 bases, with 11 bases between. The chain's CDR3 is CASSFVRDAYEQYF. CDR3 nucleotide sequence: TGTGCCAGCAGTTTTGTGCGGGATGCCTACGAGCAGTACTTC.

This rearrangement joins TRBV6-5 to TRBJ2-2, with D uncertain. The germline gives CDR1 MNHEY, CDR2 SVGAGI. This CDR3 comprises 14 residues. The V end was cut by 0 bases, the J end by 4 bases, with 6 bases between. DNA of the CDR3: TGTGCCAGCAGTTACTCGGCACCCACCGGGGAGCTGTTTTTT. This sequence encodes CASSYSAPTGELFF.

The CDR3 reads CASSIWGIHSNQPQHF. The CDR3 bases are TGTGCCAGTAGTATATGGGGGATTCATAGCAATCAGCCCCAGCATTTT. The chain has TRBV19 and TRBJ1-5; D is possibly TRBD1 (5 bases). Germline CDR1 reads LNHDA; CDR2 reads SQIVND (reference sequence). The CDR3 consists of 16 residues. Trimming took off 2 bases at V and 0 bases at J, with 11 bases between the two ends.

Written as DNA, the CDR3 is TGCGCCAGCAGCAACTTAGCGGGGGAGGGCTACGAGCAGTACTTC. Its translation: CASSNLAGEGYEQYF. The gene calls are TRBV5-1 and TRBJ2-7; 9 bases are a match to TRBD2. With V trimmed by 4 bases and J by 3 bases, 8 bases remained unmatched. This CDR3 has 15 amino acids. The germline CDR1 and CDR2 sequences are SGHRS and YFSETQ.

The chain has TRBV2 and TRBJ2-3; 9 bases are a match to TRBD1. The CDR3 is 10 amino acids. Trimming at V came to 11 bases and at J to 7 bases, leaving 1 base not matched to a gene. Per germline, CDR1 SNHLY and CDR2 FYNNEI. CDR3 protein: CAGQGNTQYF. As DNA, the CDR3 is TGTGCCGGACAGGGGAATACGCAGTATTTT.

The CDR3 spells CAWSRGLAGGPGSGELFF. The CDR3 DNA sequence: TGTGCCTGGAGCCGGGGACTAGCGGGGGGGCCTGGGTCCGGGGAGCTGTTTTTT. The J gene is TRBJ2-2, the V gene TRBV30, with 16 bases aligning to TRBD2. Germline loops: CDR1 GTSNPN, CDR2 SVGIG (reference sequence). The CDR3 has 18 amino acids. J gave up 6 bases and V 3 bases, and 10 bases lay outside the gene matches.

The genes are TRBV11-3 and TRBJ2-7; the D is unclear. The CDR3 consists of 13 residues. Germline V CDR1 and CDR2: SGHNT, YENEEA. Trimming removed 4 bases at V and 7 bases at J, with 14 bases between. In nucleotides, the CDR3 is TGTGCCAGCAGCTCGGCCCACCGATCGGAGCAGTACTTC. This sequence encodes CASSSAHRSEQYF.

The chain uses TRBV9 and TRBJ1-1; possibly TRBD1 for D (5 bases). Germline V gene sequence: CDR1 SGDLS, CDR2 YYNGEE. The V end lost 0 bases, the J end lost 3 bases, and 12 bases lay between the germline ends. CDR3 length equals 15 residues. This chain's CDR3 is CASSVGGGLDTEAFF. Here the CDR3 DNA reads TGTGCCAGCAGCGTAGGCGGGGGGTTGGACACTGAAGCTTTCTTT.

The CDR3 coding sequence is TGTGCCAGCCGACCTCGCTGGACAGGGCGGTATGGCTACACCTTC. This codes for CASRPRWTGRYGYTF. The V call is TRBV7-8, the J call TRBJ1-2, with 8 bases aligning to TRBD1. Trimming at V came to 8 bases and at J to 5 bases, leaving 13 bases not matched to a gene. Germline V gene data show CDR1 as SGHVS and CDR2 as FQNEAQ. The CDR3 totals 15 residues. The variable domain in full, with the rest retrieved from reference TRBV7-8 and TRBJ1-2, is GAGVSQSPRYKVAKRGQDVALRCDPISGHVSLFWYQQALGQGPEFLTYFQNEAQLDKSGLPSDRFFAERPEGSVSTLKIQRTQQEDSAVYLCASRPRWTGRYGYTFGSGTRLTVV.

The chain has TRBV19 and TRBJ2-3, with D uncertain. Germline lookup yields CDR1 LNHDA and CDR2 SQIVND (reference sequence). The CDR3 contains 17 residues. The ends were cut back, 1 base at V and 2 bases at J, with 16 bases in the middle. The CDR3 sequence is CASSIVLGYHLTDTQYF. CDR3 sequence (DNA): TGTGCCAGTAGTATAGTCCTCGGGTACCATCTCACAGATACGCAGTATTTT.

The chain uses TRBV6-1 and TRBJ2-7; perhaps TRBD2 as D (5 bases). The CDR3 is made up of 12 amino acids. The V gene lost 3 bases and the J gene lost 4 bases, with 7 bases spanning the gap. Per germline, CDR1 MNHNS and CDR2 SASEGT. DNA of the CDR3: TGTGCCAGCAGTGAGTGGGAGTACGAGCAGTACTTC. Translation: CASSEWEYEQYF.

The V and J genes are TRBV25-1 and TRBJ2-3, with D unresolved. Trimming cost V 4 bases and J 4 bases, with 0 bases left between them. The germline V gene has CDR1 MGHDK and CDR2 SYGVNS. The CDR3 is 10 residues long. The CDR3 DNA reads TGTGCCAGCAGTGCAGATACGCAGTATTTT. Translation: CASSADTQYF.

The J gene is TRBJ2-2, the V gene TRBV27; D uncertain. Per germline, CDR1 MNHEY and CDR2 SMNVEV (reference sequence). Trimming stripped 2 bases from V and 7 bases from J, with 2 bases between. The length of the CDR3 is 11 residues. The CDR3 spells CASSLRGELFF. The CDR3 nucleotides are TGTGCCAGCAGTTTACGCGGGGAGCTGTTTTTT.

The genes are TRBV5-8 and TRBJ2-3; possibly TRBD2 for D (6 bases). The CDR3 is 15 amino acids. V shed 5 bases and J shed 1 base, with 14 bases lying between them. Germline V gives CDR1 SGHTS, CDR2 YDEGEE. CDR3 sequence reads: CASSTTSYGTDTQYF. For the CDR3, the DNA is TGTGCCAGCAGTACAACTAGCTACGGCACAGATACGCAGTATTTT.

V and J are TRBV5-5 and TRBJ2-1; 11 bases line up with TRBD1. The V and J ends lost 1 base and 12 bases, in that order; junction bases with no gene match: 9. CDR3 length: 15 amino acids. The germline V gene has CDR1 SGHKS and CDR2 YYEKEE (reference sequence). The DNA for the CDR3 is TGTGCCAGCAGCTTGTGGACAGGGGGCGCAGAGTGGCAGTTCTTC. Translating it yields CASSLWTGGAEWQFF.